Sequencing of this TCR beta chain was carried out in a study of CD8 T cells in ankylosing spondylitis. Regarding the study as a whole: Blood of patients with ankylosing spondylitis appeared to be characterized by a TCR beta motif of several highly homologous variants. Significant enrichment of disease-linked clones was reportedly seen in matched ankylosing spondylitis synovial fluid. Relatively rare in peripheral blood, disease-linked clones were also CD8+. Earlier authors reported some of these motif variants in reactive arthritis synovial fluid and blood.

With regard to this clonotype: What it recognizes is unknown.

The CDR3 loop spans 16 amino acids. Germline V lookup: CDR1 LGHNA, CDR2 YNFKEQ. Trimming left V 0 bases short and J 8 bases short, with 16 bases between. Quantitative 5'-RACE with molecular barcodes produced the TCR beta libraries. TCRdb ran MiXCR on the 5' RACE reads and lists one entry per CDR3 protein. The sample holds some 840,000 distinct CDR3 sequences, approximately 12% seen once. Sequenced: blood, either unsorted or a sorted T cell fraction (not recorded which). This chain joins TRBV4-2 and TRBJ2-2, with D uncertain. The sequence derives from a male donor with ankylosing spondylitis. CDR3 loop: CASSQDIAFEIGELFF. CDR3 DNA: TGTGCCAGCAGCCAAGATATAGCATTCGAGATTGGGGAGCTGTTTTTT.